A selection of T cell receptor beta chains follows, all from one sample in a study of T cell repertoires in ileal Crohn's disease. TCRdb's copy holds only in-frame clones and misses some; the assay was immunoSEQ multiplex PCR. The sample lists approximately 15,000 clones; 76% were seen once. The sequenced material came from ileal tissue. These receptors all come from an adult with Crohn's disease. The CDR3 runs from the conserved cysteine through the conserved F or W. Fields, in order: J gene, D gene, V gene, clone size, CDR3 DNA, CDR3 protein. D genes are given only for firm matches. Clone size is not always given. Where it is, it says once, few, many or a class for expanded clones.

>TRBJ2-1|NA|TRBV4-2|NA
TGTGCCAGCAGCCAAGACCAGGGCCTGAATGAGCAGTTCTTC
CASSQDQGLNEQFF
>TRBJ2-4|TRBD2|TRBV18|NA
TGTGCCAGCTCACTAGCGAGCGGGGGGGCCGACATTCAGTACTTC
CASSLASGGADIQYF
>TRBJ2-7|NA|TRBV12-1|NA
TGTGCCAGCAGCCGCTGGCCGGGGGGGCCCTACGAGCAGTACTTC
CASSRWPGGPYEQYF
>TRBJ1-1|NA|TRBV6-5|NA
TGTGCCAGCACTACGACAAGGGCAGCGAGCGTTGCTTTCTTT
CASTTTRAASVAFF
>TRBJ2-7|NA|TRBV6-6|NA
TGTGCCAGCAGTTACTTTTACGGGGAGAACGAGCAGTACTTC
CASSYFYGENEQYF
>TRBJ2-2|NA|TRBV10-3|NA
TGTGCCATCCCGGCGGGTGGGGCGAGCACCGGGGAGCTGTTTTTT
CAIPAGGASTGELFF
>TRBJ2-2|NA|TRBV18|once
TGTGCCAGCTCACGAACCGGGACTTCGAACACCGGGGAGCTGTTTTTT
CASSRTGTSNTGELFF
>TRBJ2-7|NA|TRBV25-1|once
TGTGCCAGCAGTGAAGAAGGGGACGAGCAGTACTTC
CASSEEGDEQYF
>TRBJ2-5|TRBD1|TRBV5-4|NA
TGTGCCAGCAGCGCCGGACAGGGGCGCCAAGAGACCCAGTACTTC
CASSAGQGRQETQYF
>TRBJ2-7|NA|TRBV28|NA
TGTGCCAGCAGTGAGTACGAGCAGTACTTC
CASSEYEQYF
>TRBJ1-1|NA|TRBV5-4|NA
TGTGCCAGCAGCTTAGGGGGGAACACTGAAGCTTTCTTT
CASSLGGNTEAFF
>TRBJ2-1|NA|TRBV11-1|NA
TGTGCCAGCAGCCTCGTAGGGGGCTCCTACAATGAGCAGTTCTTC
CASSLVGGSYNEQFF
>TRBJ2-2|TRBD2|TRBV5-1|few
TGCGCCAGCAGCTTGGTCCCAGCGGGAGGGCCTTTCATCGGGGAGCTGTTTTTT
CASSLVPAGGPFIGELFF
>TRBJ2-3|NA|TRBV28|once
TGTGCCAGCCTCGGGACCCCGACATATACGCAGTATTTT
CASLGTPTYTQYF
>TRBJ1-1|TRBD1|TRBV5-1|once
TGCGCCAGCAGCTTGACCCGGGACAGGCCAAACACTGAAGCTTTCTTT
CASSLTRDRPNTEAFF
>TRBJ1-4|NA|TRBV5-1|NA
TGCGCCAGCAGCCCGGACAGCACTAATGAAAAACTGTTTTTT
CASSPDSTNEKLFF
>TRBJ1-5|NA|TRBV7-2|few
TGTGCCAGCAGCTTAAACCTTCCTGGGGGCAATCAGCCCCAGCATTTT
CASSLNLPGGNQPQHF
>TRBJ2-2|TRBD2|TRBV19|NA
TGTGCCAGTGGACCGGGACTAGCGGGATCCGGGGAGCTGTTTTTT
CASGPGLAGSGELFF
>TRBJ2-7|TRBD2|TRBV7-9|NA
TGTGCCAGCAGCTTAGGGTTAGAGCGGGAGGGCCGCGAGCAGTACTTC
CASSLGLEREGREQYF
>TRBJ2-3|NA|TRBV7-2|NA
TGTGCCAGCAGGGGGACGGCAGATACGCAGTATTTT
CASRGTADTQYF
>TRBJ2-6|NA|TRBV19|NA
TGTGCCAGTATCGGCCCGAGCTCTGGGGCCAACGTCCTGACTTTC
CASIGPSSGANVLTF
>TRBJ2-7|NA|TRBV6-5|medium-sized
TGTGCCAGCATCAACCCCAGGTCGCCCTACGAGCAGTACTTC
CASINPRSPYEQYF
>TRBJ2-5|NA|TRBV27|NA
TGTGCCAGCAGTTTATCTTTCGTCTCGAGGGAGACCCAGTACTTC
CASSLSFVSRETQYF
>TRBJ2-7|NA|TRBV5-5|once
TGTGCCAGCGGTGTGTCGGGGGAGCAGTACTTC
CASGVSGEQYF
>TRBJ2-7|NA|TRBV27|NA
TGTGCCAGCAGATGGGTCGAGCAGTACTTC
CASRWVEQYF
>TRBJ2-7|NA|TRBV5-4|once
TGTGCCAGCAGCTTGGCCCCCGGCCGGGCCAGCTCCTACGAGCAGTACTTC
CASSLAPGRASSYEQYF